A single sample gave rise to the 5 T cell receptor beta chains below, sequenced in a study of T cell responses to AZD1222 COVID-19 vaccine. Libraries were prepared by immunoSEQ multiplex PCR; TCRdb keeps only in-frame clonotypes and omits some of them. The data show about 70,000 clones, more than 70% seen once. Here the sequenced sample was peripheral blood, taken 28 days after the second dose of the MenACWY control vaccine. The receptors originated from an adult who received the MenACWY meningococcal vaccine as a control.

This clone is categorized as medium-sized (0.01 to 0.1%). V usage is TRBV7-9 and J usage is TRBJ2-7; D remains unclear. This CDR3 is 13 amino acids long. The V gene lost 1 base and the J gene lost 3 bases, with 7 bases spanning the gap. Germline V gene sequence: CDR1 SEHNR, CDR2 FQNEAQ (reference sequence). CDR3 in DNA: TGTGCCAGCAGCTTAGATATGGTCTACGAGCAGTACTTC. Translated, it gives CASSLDMVYEQYF.

V usage is TRBV19 and J usage is TRBJ2-7; TRBD1 matches 8 bases. Losses at the gene ends were 1 base for V and 2 bases for J; bases not matched to a gene: 1. CDR1 and CDR2 from the germline V gene are LNHDA and SQIVND (reference sequence). CDR3 length equals 14 residues. CDR3: CASSIGTGTYEQYF. The CDR3 DNA is TGTGCCAGTAGTATAGGGACAGGGACCTACGAGCAGTACTTC.

The chain links TRBV5-6 to TRBJ1-1; TRBD1 might be the D (5 bases). The ends were cut back, 0 bases at V and 4 bases at J, with 13 bases in the middle. Germline V gene lookup returns CDR1 SGHDT and CDR2 YYEEEE. This CDR3 is built from 15 residues. The CDR3: CASSLGDTGSTEAFF. CDR3 coding DNA: TGTGCCAGCAGCTTGGGCGACACAGGCTCCACTGAAGCTTTCTTT.

This chain connects TRBV18 to TRBJ1-1, with a weak D call TRBD1 (5 bases). CDR1 is KGHSH and CDR2 is LQKENI in the germline V gene. V was shortened by 0 bases and J by 0 bases, with 11 bases between the two germline ends. The CDR3 runs to 16 residues. This CDR3 is CASSPPGVGLNTEAFF. CDR3 coding DNA: TGTGCCAGCTCACCACCGGGGGTAGGACTGAACACTGAAGCTTTCTTT.

The V gene is TRBV28, the J gene TRBJ1-2, with D possibly matching TRBD1 (5 bases). The CDR3 is 13 residues long. The V and J ends lost 2 bases and 5 bases respectively, with 9 bases between them. Germline V gene data show CDR1 as MDHEN and CDR2 as SYDVKM. The CDR3 region is CASSLARAYGYTF. The CDR3 bases are TGTGCCAGCAGTTTAGCCAGGGCTTATGGCTACACCTTC.